Following are 12 T cell receptor beta chains from one sample sequenced in a study of T cell repertoires in cytomegalovirus infection. These receptors are not linked to any known antigen. One entry per CDR3 protein results from TCRdb running MiXCR on the reads. The sample holds some 350,000 distinct CDR3 sequences, about 35% seen once. The starting material was cultured PBMCs, obtained from culture after CMV antigen stimulation. These receptor sequences come from a human donor in good health (CMV status not recorded). Some clones in this sample may be carry-over from other donors' samples.

V usage is TRBV7-2 and J usage is TRBJ2-5; D may be TRBD1 (5 bases). Germline V gene data show CDR1 as SGHTA and CDR2 as FQGNSA. The CDR3 is 15 amino acids. Trimming stripped 5 bases from V and 2 bases from J, with 15 bases between. In DNA form, the CDR3 reads TGTGCCAGCAGCCACAGGTGGGGCCATCAAGAGACCCAGTACTTC. Protein product: CASSHRWGHQETQYF.

This clonotype was found a few times. The chain employs TRBV4-3 and TRBJ2-1; maybe TRBD2 (6 bases). Germline lookup yields CDR1 LGHNA and CDR2 YSLEER. Trimming cost V 2 bases and J 8 bases, with 10 bases left between them. The CDR3 extends over 13 amino acids. The CDR3 DNA sequence: TGCGCCAGCAGCCAACGGGGGAGCGATGAGCAGTTCTTC. Its translation is CASSQRGSDEQFF.

This clonotype came up a few times. This chain connects TRBV20-1 to TRBJ1-2, with D uncertain. CDR1 is DFQATT and CDR2 is SNEGSKA in the germline V gene (reference sequence). This CDR3 contains 14 residues. Trimming pared 0 bases from V and 7 bases from J, leaving 15 bases between. CDR3 sequence reads: CSAREGFSRGGYTF. The CDR3 coding sequence is TGCAGTGCTAGAGAAGGTTTCTCCCGGGGTGGCTACACCTTC.

This clonotype was observed many times. The chain uses TRBV7-8 and TRBJ1-1; TRBD1 agrees at 7 bases. Germline V gene data show CDR1 as SGHVS and CDR2 as FQNEAQ. The CDR3 length is 15 residues. V shed 5 bases and J 1 base; nucleotides not matched to a gene: 7. DNA of the CDR3: TGTGCCAGCAGCCCCCAGACAGGGAGGAACACTGAAGCTTTCTTT. Protein: CASSPQTGRNTEAFF.

The chain joins TRBV7-2 to TRBJ2-3; the D gene is possibly TRBD2 (5 bases). Germline V lookup: CDR1 SGHTA, CDR2 FQGNSA. V dropped 3 bases and J dropped 3 bases, with 7 bases sitting between them. This CDR3 spans 13 amino acids. The CDR3 DNA is TGTGCCAGCAGCTTCGGGAAAACAGATACGCAGTATTTT. Translating gives CASSFGKTDTQYF.

The V gene is TRBV19, the J gene TRBJ1-5; D remains ambiguous. Trimming took 7 bases from V and 5 from J, leaving 15 bases between them. The CDR3 runs 14 residues. From germline, CDR1 is LNHDA and CDR2 SQIVND (reference sequence). CDR3 protein: CASKRTVQDQPQHF. The CDR3 DNA reads TGTGCCAGTAAGAGAACGGTCCAGGATCAGCCCCAGCATTTT.

The chain combines TRBV6-5 with TRBJ2-1; possible D gene TRBD2, 5 bases. V was pared by 2 bases and J by 2 bases, with 10 bases between. The germline gives CDR1 MNHEY, CDR2 SVGAGI. This CDR3 region has 15 residues. The CDR3 sequence: CASSYTEGPYNEQFF. CDR3 nucleotide sequence: TGTGCCAGCAGTTACACCGAGGGCCCCTACAATGAGCAGTTCTTC.

This clonotype was detected a few times. The chain is built from TRBV7-9 and TRBJ2-5; possible D gene TRBD2, 5 bases. Germline V CDR1 and CDR2: SEHNR, FQNEAQ (reference sequence). V was shortened by 5 bases and J by 2 bases, with 18 bases between the two germline ends. The CDR3 runs to 16 residues. CDR3 residues: CASSHRGKAGQETQYF. In nucleotides, the CDR3 is TGTGCCAGCAGCCATCGAGGGAAGGCTGGACAAGAGACCCAGTACTTC.

The chain is built from TRBV27 and TRBJ1-2; weak D call: TRBD1 (5 bases). V lost 4 bases, J lost 7 bases, and 13 bases lay in between. The CDR3 is 13 amino acids. Germline assignment: CDR1 MNHEY and CDR2 SMNVEV (reference sequence). In DNA, the CDR3 is TGTGCCAGCAGTTCCCAACGGGGCCGTGGCTACACCTTC. Amino acids: CASSSQRGRGYTF.

V gene TRBV13 combines with J gene TRBJ2-5; 8 bases are a match to TRBD1. The CDR3 consists of 17 residues. The ends lost 0 bases at V and 2 bases at J; junction bases unmatched: 8. The germline CDR1 and CDR2 sequences are PRHDT and FYEKMQ (reference sequence). Here the CDR3 reads CASSLGLPDRAQETQYF. CDR3 DNA sequence: TGTGCCAGCAGCTTAGGCCTTCCGGACAGGGCGCAAGAGACCCAGTACTTC.

This rearrangement joins TRBV6-2 or TRBV6-3 to TRBJ2-1; TRBD2 aligns across 7 bases. This CDR3 spans 16 amino acids. V was clipped by 6 bases and J by 2 bases; unmatched bases: 10. CDR1 is MNHEY and CDR2 is SVGEGT in the germline V gene. CDR3 DNA: TGTGCCAGCAGCAGGACTAGTAGGATTACCTACAATGAGCAGTTCTTC. Translating gives CASSRTSRITYNEQFF.

In this sample, this clonotype turned up a few times. CDR3 nucleotides: TGCAGCTTTGGCAGTAACCAAGAGACCCAGTACTTC. Its translation is CSFGSNQETQYF. The rearrangement uses TRBV29-1 and TRBJ2-5; D remains ambiguous. The CDR3 extends over 12 amino acids. Between the trimmed V and J ends, which lost 8 bases and 0 bases, there was a span of 10 bases. The germline CDR1 and CDR2 sequences are SQVTM and ANQGSEA.